These 27 T cell receptor beta chains originate from one sample sequenced in a study of T cell repertoires in cytomegalovirus infection. From the reads, TCRdb called clonotypes with MiXCR, one entry per CDR3 protein. The sample contains roughly 860,000 distinct CDR3 sequences, around a third of which appear only once. These TCRs' antigens remain unknown. Source: cultured CD8+ T cells from PBMCs, taken from culture after CMV antigen stimulation. The receptor set was obtained from a human donor in good health (CMV status not recorded). Some clones in this sample may be carry-over from other donors' samples.

This clonotype was seen at least ten times. The V gene is TRBV27, the J gene TRBJ2-7, with a tentative D call TRBD2 (6 bases). The CDR3 is 12 residues long. Trimming pared 3 bases from V and 7 bases from J, leaving 10 bases between. Germline values: CDR1 MNHEY, CDR2 SMNVEV (reference sequence). The CDR3 DNA reads TGTGCCAGCAGTTTCGGGGGATCGGAGCAGTACTTC. This gives the protein CASSFGGSEQYF.

This chain connects TRBV7-9 to TRBJ1-1, with 9 positions matching TRBD1. Germline V CDR1 and CDR2: SEHNR, FQNEAQ (reference sequence). Losses at the gene ends were 5 bases for V and 3 bases for J; bases not matched to a gene: 7. This CDR3 has 15 amino acids. CDR3 bases: TGTGCCAGCAGCCCTCCGACAGGGGGGGACACTGAAGCTTTCTTT. Translating gives CASSPPTGGDTEAFF.

The chain is built from TRBV4-2 and TRBJ2-2, with TRBD2 matching over 11 bases. The CDR3 has 18 amino acids. Trimming removed 3 bases from V and 1 base from J; junction bases left unmatched: 7. Per germline, CDR1 LGHNA and CDR2 YNFKEQ. DNA for the CDR3: TGTGCCAGCAGCCAGGCCGGGACTAGCGGATTGAACACCGGGGAGCTGTTTTTT. Protein product: CASSQAGTSGLNTGELFF.

This clonotype was counted a few times. The chain is built from TRBV27 and TRBJ2-2; 10 bases map to TRBD1. Unmatched junction bases numbered 10, after V lost 5 bases and J lost 7 bases. Per germline, CDR1 MNHEY and CDR2 SMNVEV (reference sequence). This CDR3 region has 16 residues. CDR3 loop: CASSPYPGQGDGELFF. CDR3 DNA sequence: TGTGCCAGCAGTCCCTATCCCGGACAGGGGGACGGGGAGCTGTTTTTT.

DNA for the CDR3: TGTGCCAGTAGTGAACTAGCGGGGTACTACAATGAGCAGTTCTTC. This sequence encodes CASSELAGYYNEQFF. The chain has TRBV19 and TRBJ2-1, with 10 bases identical to TRBD2. Germline V gene sequence: CDR1 LNHDA, CDR2 SQIVND (reference sequence). CDR3 length: 15 amino acids. V gave up 5 bases and J gave up 3 bases; unmatched junction bases: 4. Full variable domain (rest looked up from reference TRBV19 and TRBJ2-1): DGGITQSPKYLFRKEGQNVTLSCEQNLNHDAMYWYRQDPGQGLRLIYYSQIVNDFQKGDIAEGYSVSREKKESFPLTVTSAQKNPTAFYLCASSELAGYYNEQFFGPGTRLTVL.

This clonotype has just a few counts. This sequence joins TRBV27 and TRBJ2-2, with 7 nucleotides matching TRBD1. This CDR3 is 13 amino acids long. V lost 6 bases to trimming and J lost 3 bases; unmatched junction nucleotides: 1. CDR1 and CDR2 (germline): MNHEY, SMNVEV (reference sequence). The CDR3: CASRTGYTGELFF. CDR3 in DNA: TGTGCCAGCAGGACAGGGTACACCGGGGAGCTGTTTTTT.

The genes are TRBV7-6 and TRBJ1-1, with D uncertain. V was cut by 4 bases and J by 2 bases, with 14 bases left in between. The germline CDR1 and CDR2 sequences are SGHVS and FNYEAQ. This CDR3 is 15 amino acids long. CDR3 sequence (DNA): TGTGCCAGCAGCTCCCGCGGGCATAATAACACTGAAGCTTTCTTT. Residues: CASSSRGHNNTEAFF.

The chain is built from TRBV27 and TRBJ2-7; unclear D gene. The germline V and J ends were trimmed by 0 bases and 5 bases, with 11 bases remaining between them. There are 14 residues in the CDR3. Germline V gene sequence: CDR1 MNHEY, CDR2 SMNVEV (reference sequence). This CDR3 reads CASSLSSPFNEQYF. In DNA, the CDR3 is TGTGCCAGCAGTTTATCAAGCCCTTTTAACGAGCAGTACTTC.

V is TRBV10-3 and J is TRBJ2-1; tentatively, D is TRBD2 (6 bases). V was shortened by 7 bases and J by 1 base, with 17 bases between the two germline ends. The V gene's germline CDR1 is ENHRY and CDR2 SYGVKD. The CDR3 covers 16 residues. The CDR3 nucleotides read TGTGCCATCAATCCATTACTAGCCCGATCCTACAATGAGCAGTTCTTC. The encoded protein is CAINPLLARSYNEQFF.

This chain uses TRBV6-5 with TRBJ2-2, with D perhaps TRBD1 (6 bases). CDR3 length: 13 residues. The germline CDR1 and CDR2 sequences are MNHEY and SVGAGI. V lost 6 bases to trimming and J lost 6 bases, with 11 bases between them. CDR3 bases: TGTGCCAGCAGCAGGGACATTGCCGGGGAGCTGTTTTTT. Its translation is CASSRDIAGELFF.

This clonotype was recorded once. The rearrangement joins TRBV7-9 to TRBJ2-1, with 8 bases aligning to TRBD1. Germline values: CDR1 SEHNR, CDR2 FQNEAQ (reference sequence). Losses at the gene ends were 4 bases for V and 0 bases for J; bases not matched to a gene: 5. The CDR3 totals 16 residues. The CDR3 protein is CASSSGQASSYNEQFF. In DNA form, the CDR3 reads TGTGCCAGCAGCTCGGGACAGGCGTCCTCCTACAATGAGCAGTTCTTC.

This clonotype appeared a few times. The chain is built from TRBV7-9 and TRBJ2-5; D tentatively fits TRBD1 or TRBD2 (6 bases each). Trimming removed 5 bases from V and 5 bases from J, with 15 bases in between. Germline loops: CDR1 SEHNR, CDR2 FQNEAQ (reference sequence). The length of the CDR3 is 14 residues. CDR3 loop: CASSRFGGGETQYF. CDR3 DNA sequence: TGTGCCAGCAGCCGCTTCGGGGGCGGCGAGACCCAGTACTTC.

This chain uses TRBV6-4 with TRBJ1-1; no definite D call. Germline V lookup: CDR1 MRHNA, CDR2 SNTAGT. There are 13 residues in the CDR3. The V end was cut by 4 bases, the J end by 0 bases, with 6 bases between. The CDR3 nucleotides read TGTGCCAGCAGTGCTAAAGTGAACACTGAAGCTTTCTTT. Its translation: CASSAKVNTEAFF.

On this clonotype: A read error may account for a junction end that differs from germline. The V gene is TRBV6-5, the J gene TRBJ1-2; D uncertain. Germline V gene lookup returns CDR1 MNHEY and CDR2 SVGAGI. This CDR3 has 13 residues. The CDR3 sequence is CTSSYNPNYGYTF. The CDR3 DNA sequence: TGTACCAGCAGTTACAACCCGAACTATGGCTACACCTTC.

This clonotype was observed a handful of times. The chain combines TRBV7-9 with TRBJ2-1; tentatively, D is TRBD1 (6 bases). CDR1 SEHNR and CDR2 FQNEAQ come from the germline V gene (reference sequence). V lost 5 bases and J 0 bases, leaving 14 bases between the germline ends. This CDR3 region has 16 residues. The CDR3 DNA reads TGTGCCAGCAGCCCACCGGACAGAAGCTCCTACAATGAGCAGTTCTTC. Protein: CASSPPDRSSYNEQFF.

The chain links TRBV7-2 to TRBJ1-5; D gene unclear. This CDR3 has 14 amino acids. The V gene lost 8 bases and the J gene lost 3 bases, with 14 bases spanning the gap. Germline loops: CDR1 SGHTA, CDR2 FQGNSA. The DNA of the CDR3 is TGTGCCAGCTGCCCTTTAGGACCCAATCAGCCCCAGCATTTT. Its translation: CASCPLGPNQPQHF. The variable domain in full, with the rest retrieved from reference TRBV7-2 and TRBJ1-5, is GAGVSQSPSNKVTEKGKDVELRCDPISGHTALYWYRQSLGQGLEFLIYFQGNSAPDKSGLPSDRFSAERTGGSVSTLTIQRTQQEDSAVYLCASCPLGPNQPQHFGDGTRLSIL.

The chain carries TRBV4-1 and TRBJ2-2, with TRBD2 matching over 9 bases. J lost 5 bases, V lost 11 bases, and 9 bases had no gene match. Germline loops: CDR1 MGHRA, CDR2 YSYEKL. The CDR3 has 14 amino acids. As DNA, the CDR3 is TGCGCCGGCTCCGGACTAGCGTATACCGGGGAGCTGTTTTTT. This translates into CAGSGLAYTGELFF.

This clonotype turned up a few times. The V gene is TRBV6-5, the J gene TRBJ1-2; 9 bases are a match to TRBD1. The germline CDR1 and CDR2 sequences are MNHEY and SVGAGI. The CDR3 is 15 residues long. V lost 2 bases, J lost 4 bases, and 5 bases stayed unmatched. In DNA form, the CDR3 reads TGTGCCAGCAGTTACCAGGGACAGGGTGGCTATGGCTACACCTTC. Protein: CASSYQGQGGYGYTF.

This clonotype was found a few times. The J gene is TRBJ1-2, the V gene TRBV12-3 or TRBV12-4, with 8 bases that match TRBD1. The CDR3 spans 12 residues. V gave up 7 bases and J gave up 6 bases; unmatched junction bases: 4. The CDR3 bases are TGTGCCAGCACCTCAGGGGGCGATGGCTACACCTTC. This translates into CASTSGGDGYTF.

V gene TRBV6-8 combines with J gene TRBJ1-2; 7 nucleotides agree with TRBD1. Germline V gene lookup returns CDR1 MNHGY and CDR2 SAAAGT. The CDR3 is 14 residues long. The ends lost 6 bases at V and 4 bases at J; junction bases unmatched: 8. The CDR3 DNA reads TGTGCCAGCAGAAGAACAGGGGCCATCTATGGCTACACCTTC. Translated, it gives CASRRTGAIYGYTF.

The gene calls are TRBV11-3 and TRBJ2-1, with D hard to call. CDR1 and CDR2 (germline): SGHNT, YENEEA. CDR3 length: 13 amino acids. Deletions cut 5 bases from V and 7 bases from J, with 12 bases between. The CDR3, as DNA: TGTGCCAGCAGCCCCCCCCTTGTTAATGAGCAGTTCTTC. Translating gives CASSPPLVNEQFF.

The chain combines TRBV6-1 with TRBJ1-1; no firm D call. Trimming pared 6 bases from V and 3 bases from J, leaving 14 bases between. This CDR3 comprises 14 residues. From germline, CDR1 is MNHNS and CDR2 SASEGT. The CDR3 sequence: CASSPLYVDTEAFF. The DNA of the CDR3 is TGTGCCAGCAGCCCCCTTTATGTGGACACTGAAGCTTTCTTT.

The V and J genes are TRBV11-1 and TRBJ2-1, with TRBD1 matching 7 bases. Germline CDR1 SGHAT, CDR2 FQDESV (reference sequence). This CDR3 contains 14 residues. V trimming: 7 bases; J trimming: 7 bases; junction bases outside the gene matches: 10. CDR3 nucleotides: TGTGCCAGCACCCTAAGGGGGCTCGGGAATGAGCAGTTCTTC. Translated: CASTLRGLGNEQFF.

V and J are TRBV20-1 and TRBJ2-1, with TRBD1 identical over 9 bases. The length of the CDR3 is 16 residues. Germline V gene sequence: CDR1 DFQATT, CDR2 SNEGSKA (reference sequence). V lost 0 bases, J lost 4 bases, and 7 bases stayed unmatched. DNA of the CDR3: TGCAGTGCTAGAGAACCGGGACAGGGAGTTTACAATGAGCAGTTCTTC. Its protein is CSAREPGQGVYNEQFF.

A few counts support this clonotype. The chain couples TRBV7-6 to TRBJ1-1, with a weak D call TRBD1 (6 bases). V lost 2 bases and J 7 bases, leaving 26 bases between the germline ends. CDR1 SGHVS and CDR2 FNYEAQ come from the germline V gene. The CDR3 is made up of 18 amino acids. In DNA, the CDR3 is TGTGCCAGCAGCTTACCCGTATTCGTAACAGGGCCTGCGGGTGAAGCTTTCTTT. Protein: CASSLPVFVTGPAGEAFF.

The table lists this clonotype with a few counts. V and J are TRBV9 and TRBJ2-2; possibly TRBD2 for D (7 bases). The CDR3 loop spans 17 amino acids. Germline V gene data show CDR1 as SGDLS and CDR2 as YYNGEE. V shed 1 base and J shed 2 bases, with 15 bases lying between them. CDR3 in DNA: TGTGCCAGCAGCGTACGGTCGGGGGGCCCAAACACCGGGGAGCTGTTTTTT. It yields the protein CASSVRSGGPNTGELFF.

This clonotype was seen just once. The DNA of the CDR3 is TGTGCCAGCAGTTTGAACAGGATCAGCTCCTACGAGCAGTACGTC. Protein sequence: CASSLNRISSYEQYV. The J gene is TRBJ2-7, the V gene TRBV6-5; tentatively, D is TRBD1 (5 bases). This CDR3 spans 15 amino acids. V was pared by 4 bases and J by 0 bases, with 13 bases between. CDR1 is MNHEY and CDR2 is SVGAGI in the germline V gene.